This T cell receptor beta chain was captured by sequencing in a study of blood T cell repertoires in COVID-19. Study context: PBMCs, B-cell-depleted T cells, or T cells provided the cDNA or gDNA that made up the material.

Measured with immunoSEQ multiplex PCR; TCRdb has only the in-frame clones, and not every one. Counted here are 300,000 to 400,000 clones, about 88% occurring once; the ten biggest clones make up under 3%. The CDR3 has 14 amino acids. V lost 9 bases and J lost 2, with 17 bases in between. Germline V gene sequence: CDR1 SGHKS, CDR2 YYEKEE (reference sequence). The chain has TRBV5-5 and TRBJ2-5, with D maybe TRBD2 (6 bases). This clonotype was sampled from a human donor in a cohort sampled during active COVID-19. What was sequenced was peripheral blood. CDR3 sequence: CATRRDWQQETQYF. The CDR3 DNA follows: TGTGCCACACGAAGGGACTGGCAACAAGAGACCCAGTACTTC.